The clone carrying this T cell receptor beta chain has just a few counts. Time point described: patch test 2, 6 weeks after DPC sensitization. Treatment described: therapeutic diphenylcyclopropenone sensitization with weekly scalp DPC. In TCRdb, the RACE reads were re-called with MiXCR into one record per CDR3 protein. The sample holds a few hundred thousand distinct CDR3 sequences, about 6% seen once. The sample belongs to a study of human T cells and chemical hapten exposure. Study information: Patients' scalps got diphenylcyclopropenone weekly throughout the approximately 25-week study.

The sequence derives from a woman aged 18-35 years with alopecia areata. Some clones in this sample may be carry-over from other donors' samples. The material sequenced was whole blood, taken in connection with sensitization to the hapten diphenylcyclopropenone (DPC).

CDR3 bases: TGTGCCAGCAGTGAAGCGGGAGGGGGCACTGGCTACACCTTC. This codes for CASSEAGGGTGYTF. The V gene is TRBV2, the J gene TRBJ1-2; 7 bases match TRBD1. This CDR3 has 14 residues. The germline V gene has CDR1 SNHLY and CDR2 FYNNEI. The V and J ends lost 0 bases and 7 bases, in that order; junction bases with no gene match: 5.